A single sample is the source of the 20 T cell receptor beta chains below, sequenced in a study of cytomegalovirus exposure and HLA in healthy donors. The PCR made use of 60 Vbeta and 13 Jbeta primers. TCRdb's copy holds only in-frame clones and misses some; the assay was immunoSEQ multiplex PCR. In the table there are about 86,000 clones, roughly 72% of which are singletons. The specimen sequenced was PBMCs. The receptors stem from a woman aged 45-65 years in good health and CMV-seropositive.

V gene TRBV7-9 combines with J gene TRBJ2-7, with 7 bases that match TRBD1. The CDR3 loop spans 13 amino acids. Unmatched junction bases numbered 4, after V lost 5 bases and J lost 3 bases. Germline V gene sequence: CDR1 SEHNR, CDR2 FQNEAQ (reference sequence). CDR3 in amino acids: CASSIGQVYEQYF. As DNA, the CDR3 is TGTGCCAGCAGCATAGGACAGGTCTACGAGCAGTACTTC.

This chain links TRBV7-9 with TRBJ2-3, with TRBD2 matching 10 bases. Looked up from germline, CDR1 is SEHNR and CDR2 is FQNEAQ (reference sequence). The CDR3 consists of 15 residues. J was trimmed by 5 bases and V by 6 bases; bases with no gene match: 8. The CDR3 DNA reads as TGTGCCAGCAGTCCGAGCGGGAGGGCCGAAGATACGCAGTATTTT. This codes for CASSPSGRAEDTQYF.

This clone was seen only once. This chain links TRBV19 with TRBJ1-4; D not certain. Germline V gene lookup returns CDR1 LNHDA and CDR2 SQIVND (reference sequence). The CDR3 is made up of 15 amino acids. V lost 5 bases, J lost 8 bases, and 18 bases lay in between. The CDR3 loop is CASSPGRGLKEKLFF. CDR3 sequence (DNA): TGTGCCAGTAGTCCAGGTCGGGGTCTGAAGGAAAAACTGTTTTTT.

The chain couples TRBV2 to TRBJ2-6, with TRBD1 matching 7 bases. This CDR3 region has 15 residues. The germline gives CDR1 SNHLY, CDR2 FYNNEI. V lost 6 bases and J lost 0; bases outside the gene matches: 2. CDR3 in amino acids: CASRTGISGANVLTF. DNA for the CDR3: TGTGCCAGCAGGACAGGGATCTCTGGGGCCAACGTCCTGACTTTC.

This clone was observed a few times. This chain uses TRBV5-4 with TRBJ2-7, with TRBD2 matching 9 bases. The junction had 15 bases not matched to a gene; V was cut back by 1 base and J by 7 bases. CDR1 is SGHNT and CDR2 is YYREEE in the germline V gene (reference sequence). The CDR3 runs to 17 residues. This CDR3 reads CASSLPTARTSGREQYF. CDR3 sequence (DNA): TGTGCCAGCAGCTTGCCTACAGCTCGTACTAGCGGGCGGGAGCAGTACTTC.

This clone was observed a few times. The chain joins TRBV27 to TRBJ1-2; D might be TRBD1 (5 bases). This CDR3 is 12 amino acids long. From germline, CDR1 is MNHEY and CDR2 SMNVEV (reference sequence). Trimming shortened V by 6 bases and J by 8 bases, and 13 bases separated the two germline ends. Here the CDR3 reads CASRQGFGGYTF. CDR3 nucleotides: TGTGCCAGCAGGCAGGGCTTTGGGGGCTACACCTTC.

This clone was recorded only once. The chain recombines TRBV29-1 with TRBJ1-1, with 7 bases that match TRBD1. Germline-derived CDR1 and CDR2 are SQVTM and ANQGSEA. J lost 3 bases, V lost 5 bases, and 6 bases had no gene match. The CDR3 is made up of 13 amino acids. CDR3 nucleotides: TGCAGCGTTCTGAGGGGGCGCGACACTGAAGCTTTCTTT. As protein: CSVLRGRDTEAFF.

This clone has just one count. The chain recombines TRBV28 with TRBJ2-7; 10 bases are shared with TRBD1. Germline V gives CDR1 MDHEN, CDR2 SYDVKM. The length of the CDR3 is 14 residues. The V gene end was trimmed by 8 bases and the J gene end by 0 bases; junction bases not matched to a gene: 4. CDR3 in amino acids: CASATGGTSYEQYF. The CDR3, as DNA: TGTGCCAGCGCGACAGGGGGCACCTCCTACGAGCAGTACTTC.

The V and J genes are TRBV5-1 and TRBJ2-7; possible D gene TRBD1, 6 bases. Trimming stripped 8 bases from V and 0 bases from J, with 21 bases between. CDR3 length: 16 residues. Germline-derived CDR1 and CDR2 are SGHRS and YFSETQ. CDR3 nucleotides: TGCGCCAGTTCCGGGACAAGCCCTAAATTCTCCTACGAGCAGTACTTC. It is translated as CASSGTSPKFSYEQYF.

To note about this clone: The DNA is omitted, as the CDR3 cannot be located on it reliably, and the CDR3 follows TCRdb's listing. This chain links TRBV6-1 with TRBJ2-7; the table assigns TRBD2, which was not confirmed against the DNA. The germline gives CDR1 MNHNS, CDR2 SASEGT. The CDR3 is made up of 15 amino acids, end residues included. CDR3 loop: CASSSSSGGSDEQYF.

This clone was counted between two and nine times. The chain is built from TRBV10-1 and TRBJ2-5; 7 nucleotides line up with TRBD2. Germline CDR1 WNHNN, CDR2 SYGVQD (reference sequence). V lost 5 bases and J lost 2; bases outside the gene matches: 11. The CDR3 contains 16 residues. The DNA for the CDR3 is TGCGCCAGCAGTCCGGGGAGGGAAGGAACACAAGAGACCCAGTACTTC. Translation: CASSPGREGTQETQYF.

The rearrangement uses TRBV7-9 and TRBJ1-2; TRBD1 matches 9 bases. The CDR3 is 13 residues long. The V segment lost 7 bases and the J segment 7 bases; nucleotides outside the gene matches: 7. Germline V gene data show CDR1 as SEHNR and CDR2 as FQNEAQ (reference sequence). The CDR3 nucleotides read TGTGCCAGCAACCTACAGGGGGCCTTTGGCTACACCTTC. Protein product: CASNLQGAFGYTF. Full variable domain (rest looked up from reference TRBV7-9 and TRBJ1-2): DTGVSQNPRHKITKRGQNVTFRCDPISEHNRLYWYRQTLGQGPEFLTYFQNEAQLEKSRLLSDRFSAERPKGSFSTLEIQRTEQGDSAMYLCASNLQGAFGYTFGSGTRLTVV.

The chain combines TRBV5-1 with TRBJ2-1; TRBD2 matches at 9 bases. CDR1 and CDR2 from the germline V gene are SGHRS and YFSETQ. The CDR3 runs to 16 residues. The junction had 7 bases not matched to a gene; V was cut back by 2 bases and J by 4 bases. The DNA of the CDR3 is TGCGCCAGCAGCTTAATAGCGGGAGAGCTATACAATGAGCAGTTCTTC. Residues: CASSLIAGELYNEQFF. The whole variable domain, filled in from reference TRBV5-1 and TRBJ2-1, reads KAGVTQTPRYLIKTRGQQVTLSCSPISGHRSVSWYQQTPGQGLQFLFEYFSETQRNKGNFPGRFSGRQFSNSRSEMNVSTLELGDSALYLCASSLIAGELYNEQFFGPGTRLTVL.

The sample holds a few counts of this clone. The chain carries TRBV27 and TRBJ2-7; 7 nucleotides agree with TRBD1. Germline V gene sequence: CDR1 MNHEY, CDR2 SMNVEV (reference sequence). J was trimmed by 6 bases and V by 3 bases; bases with no gene match: 17. The CDR3 length is 17 residues. The CDR3 nucleotides are TGTGCCAGCAGTTTGGGGGACCCTAGGGGGCTAGCCATCGAGCAGTACTTC. It specifies CASSLGDPRGLAIEQYF.

V usage is TRBV11-2 and J usage is TRBJ2-5, with TRBD1 matching over 8 bases. The V gene end was trimmed by 5 bases and the J gene end by 4 bases; junction bases not matched to a gene: 6. Germline V gene lookup returns CDR1 SGHAT and CDR2 FQNNGV. The CDR3 contains 14 residues. CDR3 DNA: TGTGCCAGCAGCCCGCGGACAGGGCCAGAGACCCAGTACTTC. This gives the protein CASSPRTGPETQYF. The entire variable domain, with the rest obtained from reference TRBV11-2 and TRBJ2-5, is as follows: EAGVAQSPRYKIIEKRQSVAFWCNPISGHATLYWYQQILGQGPKLLIQFQNNGVVDDSQLPKDRFSAERLKGVDSTLKIQPAKLEDSAVYLCASSPRTGPETQYFGPGTRLLVL.

V usage is TRBV6-5 and J usage is TRBJ1-2; D possibly corresponds to TRBD1 (6 bases). V lost 0 bases, J lost 1 base, and 9 bases lay in between. Germline assignment: CDR1 MNHEY and CDR2 SVGAGI. The length of the CDR3 is 15 residues. The DNA for the CDR3 is TGTGCCAGCAGTTACTCACAGGGAATTAACTATGGCTACACCTTC. Translating it yields CASSYSQGINYGYTF.

The sample holds a few counts of this clone. The chain carries TRBV2 and TRBJ2-1; 10 bases are shared with TRBD1. The CDR3 has 17 amino acids. Germline V gene lookup returns CDR1 SNHLY and CDR2 FYNNEI. The V segment lost 2 bases and the J segment 7 bases; nucleotides outside the gene matches: 11. As DNA, the CDR3 is TGTGCCAGCAGTGAAAGGGACAGGGGCGTTGATGGGAATGAGCAGTTCTTC. Its protein product is CASSERDRGVDGNEQFF.

The rearrangement uses TRBV9 and TRBJ1-1; possible D gene TRBD1, 5 bases. The germline V gene encodes CDR1 SGDLS and CDR2 YYNGEE. The V gene lost 3 bases and the J gene lost 4 bases, with 10 bases spanning the gap. The CDR3 spans 13 residues. The CDR3 DNA follows: TGTGCCAGCAGCGGCGGACAAGGCACTGAAGCTTTCTTT. Protein sequence: CASSGGQGTEAFF.

There are a few counts of this clone. CDR3 DNA: TGTGCCAGCAGTCACAGGGGGCTCGCGGAAAAACTGTTTTTT. Residues: CASSHRGLAEKLFF. The chain recombines TRBV6-6 with TRBJ1-4; 9 positions match TRBD1. Germline-derived CDR1 and CDR2 are MNHNY and SVGAGI (reference sequence). The CDR3 loop spans 14 amino acids. V lost 5 bases to trimming and J lost 8 bases; unmatched junction nucleotides: 6.

The genes are TRBV5-6 and TRBJ2-1; D gene unclear. Germline V CDR1 and CDR2: SGHDT, YYEEEE. This CDR3 contains 11 residues. V shed 4 bases and J shed 10 bases, with 9 bases lying between them. This CDR3 is CASSNSLEQFF. For the CDR3, the DNA is TGTGCCAGCAGCAACTCGTTGGAGCAGTTCTTC.